Shown below are 29 T cell receptor beta chains from a single sample sequenced in a study of monozygotic twins with inflammatory bowel disease. TCRdb reprocessed the 5' RACE reads; each CDR3 protein has one entry and no DNA is given. The sample totals around 450,000 distinct CDR3 sequences. The sequencing sample was made of blood. The source of these receptors is a human donor with ulcerative colitis or Crohn's disease, or a healthy co-twin of an affected twin (not recorded which).

J is TRBJ1-1 and V is TRBV5-1; TCRdb gives TRBD1 as the D gene, but with no DNA this cannot be confirmed. CDR1 is SGHRS and CDR2 is YFSETQ in the germline V gene. This CDR3 spans 16 amino acids. CDR3 region: CASSLIPTGANTEAFF.

The CDR3 sequence: CASRPDIPNQPQHF. The V gene is TRBV27, the J gene TRBJ1-5. The CDR3 extends over 14 amino acids. Per germline, CDR1 MNHEY and CDR2 SMNVEV (reference sequence).

This chain uses TRBV6-5 with TRBJ2-7; the D gene TCRdb calls, TRBD1, cannot be checked with no DNA. CDR1 is MNHEY, CDR2 SVGAGI, per germline. The CDR3 runs to 13 residues. The CDR3 sequence is CASSYRGGYEQYF.

V is TRBV10-3 and J is TRBJ2-3; the D gene TCRdb calls, TRBD2, cannot be checked with no DNA. CDR1 and CDR2 from the germline V gene are ENHRY and SYGVKD. The length of the CDR3 is 17 residues. CDR3 sequence reads: CAISGVGIAVSTDTQYF.

The rearrangement links TRBV5-1 to TRBJ2-1; the TRBD1 assignment by TCRdb is unverifiable without DNA. CDR3 size: 15 residues. Germline CDR1 SGHRS, CDR2 YFSETQ. The CDR3 here is CASSPVARGRNEQFF.

The J gene is TRBJ2-2, the V gene TRBV7-2; the D call of TRBD1 rests on TCRdb alone, since no DNA is present to check it. Germline V gene lookup returns CDR1 SGHTA and CDR2 FQGNSA. The CDR3 covers 14 residues. CDR3: CASSLSRGTGELFF.

The chain carries TRBV18 and TRBJ1-3; lacking DNA, the TRBD1 call made by TCRdb goes unchecked. Germline V gives CDR1 KGHSH, CDR2 LQKENI. The CDR3 extends over 15 amino acids. The CDR3 reads CASSPGTEIQNTIYF.

The V call is TRBV5-1, the J call TRBJ1-6; the TRBD1 assignment by TCRdb is unverifiable without DNA. The CDR3 contains 16 residues. Germline V gene sequence: CDR1 SGHRS, CDR2 YFSETQ. This CDR3 is CASSPREQGAHSPLHF.

The chain carries TRBV12-3 or TRBV12-4 and TRBJ2-1; without DNA, the TCRdb call of TRBD1 cannot be checked. This CDR3 has 14 residues. CDR3 in amino acids: CASHGRGSYNEQFF.

CDR3 amino acids: CASSPLRRSTDTQYF. The chain combines TRBV27 with TRBJ2-3; TCRdb names TRBD2, which stays unverified in the absence of DNA. CDR1 and CDR2 (germline): MNHEY, SMNVEV (reference sequence). The length of the CDR3 is 15 residues.

The chain joins TRBV20-1 to TRBJ2-5. Germline V gene lookup returns CDR1 DFQATT and CDR2 SNEGSKA (reference sequence). The CDR3 extends over 11 amino acids. The CDR3 reads CSASSTETQYF.

V is TRBV6-6 and J is TRBJ2-3; TCRdb outputs TRBD1, but without DNA this stays unchecked. This CDR3 has 12 residues. CDR1 and CDR2 (germline): MNHNY, SVGAGI (reference sequence). The CDR3: CATEPQTGSQYF.

V and J are TRBV6-1 and TRBJ2-2; the D gene TCRdb calls, TRBD1, cannot be checked with no DNA. The CDR3 is 16 amino acids. Germline V CDR1 and CDR2: MNHNS, SASEGT. CDR3 amino acids: CASSARDTGFTGELFF.

The chain recombines TRBV4-2 with TRBJ2-5; TCRdb's assignment of TRBD2 cannot be checked, as there is no DNA. CDR3 length: 13 amino acids. Germline lookup yields CDR1 LGHNA and CDR2 YNFKEQ. CDR3 region: CASSPTRVETQYF.

This chain connects TRBV3-1 to TRBJ1-6. The CDR3 sequence is 20 residues long. Germline values: CDR1 LGHDT, CDR2 YNNKEL (reference sequence). The CDR3 reads CASSSTRPWTGSSYNSPLHF.

The V gene is TRBV5-1, the J gene TRBJ2-7. This CDR3 spans 14 amino acids. The germline V gene encodes CDR1 SGHRS and CDR2 YFSETQ. The CDR3 loop is CASSLDLFLYEQYF.

V is TRBV7-2 and J is TRBJ2-7; the D call of TRBD1 rests on TCRdb alone, since no DNA is present to check it. Per the germline V gene, CDR1 is SGHTA and CDR2 is FQGNSA. CDR3 length: 15 residues. The CDR3 is CASSPPRGNMNEQYF.

CDR3 protein: CASSLVQGRGGGYTF. The rearrangement joins TRBV7-9 to TRBJ1-2; TCRdb designates TRBD1, a call that cannot be tested without DNA. The length of the CDR3 is 15 residues. CDR1 SEHNR and CDR2 FQNEAQ come from the germline V gene (reference sequence).

The CDR3 here is CASSWQGARAEAFF. The V gene is TRBV11-2, the J gene TRBJ1-1; TCRdb's assignment of TRBD1 cannot be checked, as there is no DNA. The CDR3 sequence is 14 residues long. Per the germline V gene, CDR1 is SGHAT and CDR2 is FQNNGV.

V gene TRBV4-2 combines with J gene TRBJ2-7; the D gene TCRdb calls, TRBD2, cannot be checked with no DNA. The germline gives CDR1 LGHNA, CDR2 YNFKEQ. The CDR3 runs 15 residues. CDR3 loop: CASSPSPTSPREQYF.

The V and J genes are TRBV12-3 or TRBV12-4 and TRBJ1-1. The CDR3 runs 13 residues. The CDR3 reads CASKRTVNTEAFF.

The chain couples TRBV20-1 to TRBJ2-3. Germline V gene lookup returns CDR1 DFQATT and CDR2 SNEGSKA (reference sequence). The CDR3 extends over 11 amino acids. CDR3 loop: CSARVPDTQYF.

The V call is TRBV7-2, the J call TRBJ1-4. The CDR3 has 13 amino acids. Germline V lookup: CDR1 SGHTA, CDR2 FQGNSA. The CDR3 loop is CASSLDRDEKLFF. The full variable domain, completed using reference TRBV7-2 and TRBJ1-4, is GAGVSQSPSNKVTEKGKDVELRCDPISGHTALYWYRQSLGQGLEFLIYFQGNSAPDKSGLPSDRFSAERTGGSVSTLTIQRTQQEDSAVYLCASSLDRDEKLFFGSGTQLSVL.

The chain joins TRBV27 to TRBJ1-1; TCRdb names TRBD1, which stays unverified in the absence of DNA. CDR1 MNHEY and CDR2 SMNVEV come from the germline V gene (reference sequence). The CDR3 loop spans 13 amino acids. The CDR3 spells CASSLKGGTEAFF.

The chain has TRBV5-1 and TRBJ2-3. Germline CDR1 SGHRS, CDR2 YFSETQ. The CDR3 consists of 12 residues. The CDR3: CASSRREDTQYF.

The gene calls are TRBV5-4 and TRBJ2-1. CDR1 and CDR2 (germline): SGHNT, YYREEE (reference sequence). This CDR3 has 15 residues. Here the CDR3 reads CASSIRTATFNEQFF.

The V gene is TRBV7-2, the J gene TRBJ2-7; checking the TCRdb D call of TRBD1 is not possible without DNA. The germline gives CDR1 SGHTA, CDR2 FQGNSA. This CDR3 is built from 15 residues. The CDR3 reads CASSLGADRSYEQYF.

The V call is TRBV29-1, the J call TRBJ1-1; as DNA is missing, the TRBD1 call by TCRdb cannot be tested. Germline CDR1 SQVTM, CDR2 ANQGSEA. CDR3 length: 12 amino acids. Here the CDR3 reads CSVGQGLTEAFF.

This chain joins TRBV6-2 or TRBV6-3 and TRBJ2-3; the TCRdb call, TRBD1, lacks DNA for checking. From germline, CDR1 is MNHEY and CDR2 SVGEGT. This CDR3 has 15 residues. The CDR3 sequence: CASSYGGGRTDTQYF.